The 7 T cell receptor beta chains listed next were all sequenced from one sample in a study of blood T cells in healthy people across ages. A second PCR of roughly 7 to 11 cycles used a sample-barcoded 5' primer and a J-beta primer mix. Each CDR3 protein is one row after TCRdb ran MiXCR on the 5' RACE reads. The data contain roughly 550,000 distinct CDR3 sequences, around 24% of them seen just once; the ten biggest clones take up around 10%. These data are also associated with another study on T cells of mothers and their children.

The sequenced material came from blood. The receptors were sampled from a boy younger than 18 in good health.

This clonotype was recorded many times. The J gene is TRBJ2-3, the V gene TRBV6-6, with a tentative D call TRBD2 (6 bases). Germline V gives CDR1 MNHNY, CDR2 SVGAGI (reference sequence). V was pared by 3 bases and J by 5 bases, with 18 bases between. CDR3 length equals 16 residues. The CDR3 DNA follows: TGTGCCAGCAGTTATTTAGCGGTCCCAAAGGTAGATACGCAGTATTTT. Translated, it gives CASSYLAVPKVDTQYF.

The chain uses TRBV20-1 and TRBJ2-5; 7 nucleotides align to TRBD1. V trimming: 0 bases; J trimming: 5 bases; junction bases outside the gene matches: 6. The germline V gene has CDR1 DFQATT and CDR2 SNEGSKA (reference sequence). This CDR3 comprises 14 residues. CDR3 sequence (DNA): TGCAGTGCTAGAGAGGGACAGAGGGGGGAGACCCAGTACTTC. This codes for CSAREGQRGETQYF.

The chain has TRBV7-2 and TRBJ2-3; no firm D call. V lost 3 bases and J lost 2, with 15 bases in between. The CDR3 is 16 amino acids. In germline, CDR1 is SGHTA, CDR2 FQGNSA. Written as DNA, the CDR3 is TGTGCCAGCAGCTTTGACCCTTTGCGGTACACAGATACGCAGTATTTT. Translating it yields CASSFDPLRYTDTQYF.

This clonotype was detected once. V usage is TRBV7-3 and J usage is TRBJ2-5; D is perhaps TRBD1 (5 bases). This CDR3 is 17 amino acids long. From germline, CDR1 is SGHTA and CDR2 FQGTGA. Trimming removed 4 bases at V and 1 base at J, with 19 bases between. CDR3 sequence: CASSSFDRRFTQETQYF. The DNA for the CDR3 is TGTGCCAGCAGCTCTTTTGACAGAAGGTTTACCCAAGAGACCCAGTACTTC.

This clonotype was seen more than once but under ten times. Here the CDR3 reads CASSPPELYEQYF. CDR3 coding DNA: TGTGCCAGCAGTCCCCCCGAGCTCTACGAGCAGTACTTC. The chain joins TRBV28 to TRBJ2-5; D not resolved. TRBJ2-7 matches the DNA end more closely, so the J call is doubtful. This CDR3 has 13 residues. Per germline, CDR1 MDHEN and CDR2 SYDVKM.

This clonotype has at least ten counts. The V and J genes are TRBV29-1 and TRBJ2-5, with 7 bases fitting TRBD2. Germline V gene data show CDR1 as SQVTM and CDR2 as ANQGSEA. CDR3 length equals 14 residues. V gave up 2 bases and J gave up 7 bases; unmatched junction bases: 10. The CDR3 sequence is CSVEIRTASGTQYF. CDR3 in DNA: TGCAGCGTTGAAATCCGGACGGCTAGCGGGACCCAGTACTTC.

The chain couples TRBV28 to TRBJ1-5; the D is unclear. In germline, CDR1 is MDHEN, CDR2 SYDVKM. Deletions cut 7 bases from V and 4 bases from J, with 8 bases between. The CDR3 has 12 amino acids. CDR3 bases: TGTGCCAGCACACCTCTAAATCAGCCCCAGCATTTT. Protein product: CASTPLNQPQHF. Variable domain in full (rest from reference TRBV28 and TRBJ1-5): DVKVTQSSRYLVKRTGEKVFLECVQDMDHENMFWYRQDPGLGLRLIYFSYDVKMKEKGDIPEGYSVSREKKERFSLILESASTNQTSMYLCASTPLNQPQHFGDGTRLSIL.